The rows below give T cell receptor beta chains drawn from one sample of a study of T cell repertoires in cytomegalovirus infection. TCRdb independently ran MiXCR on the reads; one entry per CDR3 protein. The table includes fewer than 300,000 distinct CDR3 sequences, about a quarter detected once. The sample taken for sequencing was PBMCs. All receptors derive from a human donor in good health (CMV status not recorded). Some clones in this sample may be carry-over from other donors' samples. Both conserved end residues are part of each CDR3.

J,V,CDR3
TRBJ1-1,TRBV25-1,CASIGISSRSLRAFF
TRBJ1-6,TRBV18,CASSQRLDRGDSPLHF
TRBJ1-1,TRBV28,CASSPYATEAFF
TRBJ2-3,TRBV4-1,CASSYGVLEDTQYF
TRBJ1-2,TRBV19,CASSGTGVNYGYTF
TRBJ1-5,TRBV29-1,CSVLLGGRQGAQPQHF
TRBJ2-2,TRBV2,CASRRTSGGTGELFF
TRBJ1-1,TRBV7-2,CASSLVIGNTEAFF
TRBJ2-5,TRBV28,CASSFPPGGFETQYF
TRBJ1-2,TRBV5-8,CASLQEVRSGYTF
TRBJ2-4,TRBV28,CASSPAGAKNIQYF
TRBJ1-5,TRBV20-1,CSAEQGMSNQPQHF
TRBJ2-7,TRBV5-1,CASRPSGPTSYEQYF
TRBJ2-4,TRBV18,CASSPLQGAKNIQYF
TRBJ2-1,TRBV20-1,CSKTILGNEQFF
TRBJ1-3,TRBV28,CASNDRTFSGNTIYF
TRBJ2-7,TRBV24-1,CATSDSYEQYF
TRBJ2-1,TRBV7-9,CASSTPGVRITNEQFF
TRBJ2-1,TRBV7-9,CASSPTSGRSRTYSNEQFF
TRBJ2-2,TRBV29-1,CSVLKGGTGELFF
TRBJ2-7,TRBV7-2,CASSFPPFSYEQYF
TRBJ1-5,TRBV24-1,CATSDGLRGHQPQHF
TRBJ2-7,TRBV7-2,CASSSLTEQYF
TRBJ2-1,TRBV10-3,CATAGTGKGGEQFF
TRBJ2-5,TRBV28,CASSFGTGGAETQYF
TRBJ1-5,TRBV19,CASADRLNQPQHF
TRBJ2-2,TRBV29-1,CSARDSGELFF
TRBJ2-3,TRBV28,CALAPASGVQDTQYF
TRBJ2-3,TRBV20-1,CSARDVRGTDTQYF
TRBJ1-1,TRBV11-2,CASSLPWSTVNTEAFF
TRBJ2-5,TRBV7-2,CASSQGLARETQYF
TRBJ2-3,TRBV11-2,CASSLERLVEQYF
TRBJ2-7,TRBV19,CASNPTGSNYEQYF
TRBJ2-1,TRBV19,CASSPTGGYYNEQFF
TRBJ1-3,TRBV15,CATSRDPGTSGNTIYF
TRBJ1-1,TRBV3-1,CASSRGTGSEAFF
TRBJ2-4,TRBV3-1,CASSQVNRHLAKNIQYF
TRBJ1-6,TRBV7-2,CASSFEANSPLHF
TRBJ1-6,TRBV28,CASILPGQNSPLHF
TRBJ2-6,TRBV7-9,CASTSLDSGRTGANVLTF
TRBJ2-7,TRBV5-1,CASSFGQIADEQYF
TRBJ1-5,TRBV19,CASSRDADNQPQHF
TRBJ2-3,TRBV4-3,CASSQDTAHGDTQYF
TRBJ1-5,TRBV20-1,CSALGSGAGQPQHF
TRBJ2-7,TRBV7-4,CASSHPRAVAVSSYEQYF
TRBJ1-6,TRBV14,CASSHSGGGSPLHF
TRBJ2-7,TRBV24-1,CATSDPGLADYEQYF
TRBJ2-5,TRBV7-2,CASSLAPQGVGETQYF
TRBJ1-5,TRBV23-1,CASSRDRVGNQPQHF